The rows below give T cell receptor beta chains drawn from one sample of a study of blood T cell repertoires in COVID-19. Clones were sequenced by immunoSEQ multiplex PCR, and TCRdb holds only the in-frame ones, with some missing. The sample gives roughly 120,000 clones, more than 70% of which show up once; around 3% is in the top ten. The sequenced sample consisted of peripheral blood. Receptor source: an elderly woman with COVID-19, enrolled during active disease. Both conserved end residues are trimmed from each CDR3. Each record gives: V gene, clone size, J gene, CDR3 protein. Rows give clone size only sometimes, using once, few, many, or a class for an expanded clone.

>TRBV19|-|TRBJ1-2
ASRRQGPNYGYT
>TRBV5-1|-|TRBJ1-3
ASSLFGTGGSGNTIY
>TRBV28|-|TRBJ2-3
ASSSGDTDTQY
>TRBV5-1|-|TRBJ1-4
ASSSGQAGNEKLF
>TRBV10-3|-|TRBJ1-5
AISENGQVTQH
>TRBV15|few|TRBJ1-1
ATSRIQGSEAF
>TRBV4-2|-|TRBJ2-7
ASSQVGAGSYEQY
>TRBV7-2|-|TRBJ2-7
ASSSGTGITEQY
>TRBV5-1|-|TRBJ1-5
ASSLGGENSNQPQH
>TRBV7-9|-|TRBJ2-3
ASSLNRGNLDTQY
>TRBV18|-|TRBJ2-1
ASSAGTASSYNEQF
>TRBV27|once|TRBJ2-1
ASSLTSGSLLNEQF
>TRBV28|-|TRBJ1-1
ASSSGQNTEAF
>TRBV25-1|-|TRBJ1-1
ASQTGGTEAF
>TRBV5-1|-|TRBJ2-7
ASTPLGTGNTYEQY
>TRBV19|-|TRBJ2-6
ASSKGLAGAPISSGANVLT
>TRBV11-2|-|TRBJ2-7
ASSPHGEQY
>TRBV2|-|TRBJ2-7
ASSVAQGQYEQY
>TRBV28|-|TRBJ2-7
ASSSPAGAVYEQY
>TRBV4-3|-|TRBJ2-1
ASSPTGGAYNEQF
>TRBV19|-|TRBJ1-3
ASTPGGAGNTIY
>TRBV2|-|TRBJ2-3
ASSGGQGELHPQY
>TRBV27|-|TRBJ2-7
ASSLAGEFGYEQY
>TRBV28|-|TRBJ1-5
ASSRLQGSGNQPQH
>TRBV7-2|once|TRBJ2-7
ASSLALQREHYEQY
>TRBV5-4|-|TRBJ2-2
ASSGTSGTGELF
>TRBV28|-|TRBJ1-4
ASSLGTGLGEKLF
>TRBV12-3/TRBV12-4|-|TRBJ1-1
ASMLIGQIEAF
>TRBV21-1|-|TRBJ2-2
ASSKGGVSNTGELF
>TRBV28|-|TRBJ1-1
ASSLLWGGDTEAF
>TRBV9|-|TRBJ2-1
ASSVAASGQYNEQF
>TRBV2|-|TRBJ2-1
ASSERRGLAGNEQF
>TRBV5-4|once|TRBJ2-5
ASSYRERETQY
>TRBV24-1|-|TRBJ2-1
ATSFDRGGNEQF
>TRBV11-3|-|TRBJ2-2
ASSLPGTGELF
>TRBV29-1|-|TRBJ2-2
SVSGQGNTGELF
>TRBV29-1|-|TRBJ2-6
SVAYSGANVLT
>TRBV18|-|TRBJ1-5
ASSPLSVSGDQPQH
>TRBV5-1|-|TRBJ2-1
ASSAGGPGNEQF
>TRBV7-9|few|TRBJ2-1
ASSLDSPYNEQF
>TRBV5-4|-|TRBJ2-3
ASSPSMRDGGTDTQY
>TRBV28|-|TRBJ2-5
ASSFDSVQETQY